Listed below are T cell receptor beta chains from one sample, sequenced in a study of T cells in Graves' hyperthyroidism and ophthalmopathy. From the multiplex PCR reads, TCRdb called clonotypes with MiXCR, one entry per CDR3 protein. The profile covers 490,000 or so distinct CDR3 sequences, with just under 20% appearing a single time and approximately 48% taken by the ten largest. The sequencing sample was made of blood. Source of these receptors: a man aged 35 to 55 with Graves' ophthalmopathy. Both conserved end residues are part of each CDR3. D genes are given only for firm matches. The size entry is marked missing in some rows and otherwise reads once, few, many or a size class.

V	D	J	size	DNA	CDR3
TRBV9	TRBD2	TRBJ2-2	few	TGTGCCAGCAGCCCCCGGGGGGGCTCGCGGACCGGGGAGCTGTTTTTT	CASSPRGGSRTGELFF
TRBV5-1	TRBD2	TRBJ2-1	.	TGCGCCAGCAGGGGGGGGTTGGTTGATACGGATGAGCAGTTCTTC	CASRGGLVDTDEQFF
TRBV6-2/TRBV6-3	TRBD2	TRBJ2-4	.	TGTGCCAGCTCCAAAGGTCTAGCGGGAGGGATCGGCAAAAACATTCAGTACTTC	CASSKGLAGGIGKNIQYF
TRBV28	.	TRBJ1-5	few	TGTGCCAGCAATGATTTTGACAATCAGCCCCAGCATTTT	CASNDFDNQPQHF
TRBV11-2	TRBD2	TRBJ2-1	.	TGTGCCAGCAGCTTAGTGAGGACTAGCGGGGACTCCTACAATGAGCAGTTCTTC	CASSLVRTSGDSYNEQFF
TRBV5-1	TRBD1	TRBJ1-1	.	TGCGCCAGCAGCCTCGGGGGGACAGGTTTAGGGAACACTGAAGCTTTCTTT	CASSLGGTGLGNTEAFF
TRBV11-3	.	TRBJ2-2	few	TGTGCCAGCAGCCTACGGAAGACCGGGGAGCTGTTTTTT	CASSLRKTGELFF
TRBV7-3	.	TRBJ2-2	few	TGTGCCAGCAGTATCCGGGGGGCCCACACCGGGGAGCTGTTTTTT	CASSIRGAHTGELFF
TRBV4-1	.	TRBJ2-4	.	TGCGCCAGCAGCCAAGAAAGGGGGGTGGGCGCCGACATTCAGTACTTC	CASSQERGVGADIQYF
TRBV29-1	.	TRBJ2-5	.	TGCAGCGTTGTCTTCCAGAACGGGTGGGATGAGACCCAGTACTTC	CSVVFQNGWDETQYF
TRBV7-2	.	TRBJ2-2	few	TGTGCCAGCAGTTACGTCTTCAGCGGAAACACCGGGGAGCTGTTTTTT	CASSYVFSGNTGELFF
TRBV2	.	TRBJ1-2	.	TGTGCCAGCAGTGATAGACAGGCCCGCGATAGCCCCTACACCTTC	CASSDRQARDSPYTF
TRBV12-3/TRBV12-4	.	TRBJ2-1	few	TGTGCCAGCAGGCCCTGGGCTCTACCCTCTCATGAGCAGTTCTTC	CASRPWALPSHEQFF
TRBV11-2	TRBD2	TRBJ2-5	many	TGTGCCAGCAGCTTACTGGGACTAGCGGGACAAGAGACCCAGTACTTC	CASSLLGLAGQETQYF
TRBV7-3	.	TRBJ2-1	.	TGTGCCAGCAGCTTTTTGGGGGGGGCGAGCTCCTACAATGAGCAGTTCTTC	CASSFLGGASSYNEQFF
TRBV15	.	TRBJ2-3	few	TGTGCCACCAGCAGAGAGCTCTCTAGCACAGATACGCAGTATTTT	CATSRELSSTDTQYF
TRBV5-1	TRBD2	TRBJ2-1	many	TGCGCCAGCAGCTCCGGGGGGGCCCCCTACAATGAGCAGTTCTTC	CASSSGGAPYNEQFF
TRBV27	TRBD1	TRBJ2-7	many	TGTGCCAGCAGATCGCCGGACAGGGGACCCTACGAGCAGTACTTC	CASRSPDRGPYEQYF
TRBV30	TRBD1	TRBJ2-7	many	TGTGCCTGGAGTGTACGGCCAGGGGGCTTGTTATCCTACGAGCAGTACTTC	CAWSVRPGGLLSYEQYF
TRBV20-1	TRBD2	TRBJ2-7	many	TGCAGTGCTAAGAGGTGGCTAGCGGACCCCTACGAGCAGTACTTC	CSAKRWLADPYEQYF
TRBV9	.	TRBJ2-3	many	TGTGCCAGCAGCCAGTGGGCTGGGGTACGCACAGATACGCAGTATTTT	CASSQWAGVRTDTQYF
TRBV10-3	.	TRBJ2-3	few	TGTGCCATCAGGGACCATGACACAGATACGCAGTATTTT	CAIRDHDTDTQYF
TRBV28	.	TRBJ1-5	.	TGTGCCAGCAGTTCTGCAGGGGAAGTCCGGCAGCCCCAGCATTTT	CASSSAGEVRQPQHF
TRBV7-2	.	TRBJ2-1	many	TGTGCCAGCAGCTTGCAGGGGCTTCTCCTAGGGGAGCAGTTCTTC	CASSLQGLLLGEQFF
TRBV9	TRBD2	TRBJ2-1	.	TGTGCCAGCAGCGCCGGGACTAGCGGGAGTTTTGAGCAGTTCTTC	CASSAGTSGSFEQFF
TRBV28	TRBD1	TRBJ1-5	many	TGTGCCAGCAGCCCATTCCGGGACAGGAATCAGCCCCAGCATTTT	CASSPFRDRNQPQHF
TRBV10-3	TRBD2	TRBJ2-2	.	TGTGCCATCAGTGAGTCGACTCGGGGAGGGAGCACCGGGGAGCTGTTTTTT	CAISESTRGGSTGELFF
TRBV4-2	.	TRBJ1-3	.	TGTGCCAGCAGCCATGCGGAAGCTGGAAACACCATATATTTT	CASSHAEAGNTIYF
TRBV6-1	.	TRBJ1-5	.	TGTGCCAGCAGTGACAGGGGAGGTAAGCAGCCCCAGCATTTT	CASSDRGGKQPQHF
TRBV6-1	.	TRBJ1-2	.	TGTGCCAGCAGGGCGTCAGCTAACTATGGCTACACCTTC	CASRASANYGYTF
TRBV9	TRBD1	TRBJ2-7	.	TGTGCCAGCAGCGTAGGAACAGGGGGCTTATACGAGCAGTACTTC	CASSVGTGGLYEQYF